A selection of T cell receptor beta chains follows, all from one sample in a study of blood T cell repertoires in COVID-19. Repertoires were generated with immunoSEQ multiplex PCR, while TCRdb's copy carries only in-frame clones and drops some. The sample has 110,000 to 150,000 clones; approximately 88% are singletons. Material: peripheral blood. Receptors originate from a woman aged 45-60 years with acute or convalescent COVID-19. The CDR3 runs from the conserved cysteine through the conserved F or W. D genes are given only for firm matches. Not all rows give a size; the values are once, few, many and, for expanded clones, a class.

>.|TRBD1|TRBJ1-2|TRBV29-1
TGCAGCGTTAACGAGGGGACAGCCTATGGCTACACCTTC
CSVNEGTAYGYTF
>.|.|TRBJ1-6|TRBV12-1
TGTGCCAGCAGCTTTGGGACTTGGAAGGGGGAATCACCCCTCCACTTT
CASSFGTWKGESPLHF
>once|.|TRBJ2-1|TRBV5-1
TGCGCCAGCAGCTTGAGGTCACAGCTGATGAGCTCCTACAATGAGCAGTTCTTC
CASSLRSQLMSSYNEQFF
>.|.|TRBJ2-7|TRBV9
TGTGCCAGCAGCGTAGAAAACGGTCGGGAGCAGTACTTC
CASSVENGREQYF
>.|TRBD1|TRBJ1-2|TRBV30
TGTGCCTGGAGTCCGGACAGGGACTATGGCTACACCTTC
CAWSPDRDYGYTF
>.|.|TRBJ1-1|TRBV5-1
TGCGCCAGCAGCCTTCCTCAGGGCAAGAACACTGAAGCTTTCTTT
CASSLPQGKNTEAFF
>.|TRBD2|TRBJ2-1|TRBV12-3/TRBV12-4
TGTGCCAGCACCGCGGGGGGGAATGAGCAGTTCTTC
CASTAGGNEQFF
>.|TRBD2|TRBJ2-7|TRBV5-1
TGCGCCAGCAGCAACTCCCCCGGGGGGAGGTACGAGCAGTACTTC
CASSNSPGGRYEQYF
>.|TRBD1|TRBJ1-5|TRBV28
TGTGCCAGCAACCTCGTTACAGGGGGCTATCAGCCCCAGCATTTT
CASNLVTGGYQPQHF
>.|.|TRBJ1-2|TRBV5-4
TGTGCCAGCAGCTTAACAGGGCCCTCCTATGGCTACACCTTC
CASSLTGPSYGYTF
>medium-sized|TRBD2|TRBJ2-1|TRBV7-7
TGTGCTAGCAGCGCCCTAGCGGGATTAGGGGGCAATGAGCAGTTCTTC
CASSALAGLGGNEQFF
>.|TRBD1|TRBJ1-4|TRBV7-2
TGTGCCAGCAGCCGGACAGGGGTAAATGAAAAACTGTTTTTT
CASSRTGVNEKLFF
>once|.|TRBJ2-1|TRBV6-5
TGTGCCAGCAGTCCAACTTACCCCTCCTACAATGAGCAGTTCTTC
CASSPTYPSYNEQFF
>.|TRBD1|TRBJ1-1|TRBV30
TGTGCCTGGGAGAGAAGGGGACAGTTACGCACTGAAGCTTTCTTT
CAWERRGQLRTEAFF
>.|.|TRBJ1-4|TRBV6-6
TGTGCCAGCAGTTACCGAGAAAACGAAAAACTGTTTTTT
CASSYRENEKLFF
>.|TRBD2|TRBJ2-7|TRBV7-8
TGTGCCAGCAGCTTAGGGGTTAGCGGGGATTACTCCTACGAGCAGTACTTC
CASSLGVSGDYSYEQYF
>many|TRBD2|TRBJ2-3|TRBV4-1
TGCGCCAGCAGCTCCGCCACTAGCGGGAGATATGTGAGCACAGATACGCAGTATTTT
CASSSATSGRYVSTDTQYF
>.|.|TRBJ1-6|TRBV12-3/TRBV12-4
TGTGCCAGCAGGATACCCTACTCACCCCTCCACTTT
CASRIPYSPLHF
>.|.|TRBJ1-6|TRBV7-6
TGTGCCAGCAGCCTTTCTCAGTTCTCCTATAATTCACCCCTCCACTTT
CASSLSQFSYNSPLHF
>.|TRBD1|TRBJ1-1|TRBV3-1/TRBV3-2
TGTGCCAGCAGCCAGGGGACAGGGAACGCGAACACTGAAGCTTTCTTT
CASSQGTGNANTEAFF
>.|TRBD2|TRBJ2-7|TRBV10-3
TGTGCCATCAGCCAGGGACTAGCGGGGGGGTACTACGAGCAGTACTTC
CAISQGLAGGYYEQYF
>.|TRBD1|TRBJ1-5|TRBV18
TGTGCCAGCTCACCAGGGACAGGGGGAAACCAGCCCCAGCATTTT
CASSPGTGGNQPQHF
>.|TRBD1|TRBJ1-1|TRBV5-1
TGCGCCAGCAGCTGGGACAGGGACATTACGAACACTGAAGCTTTCTTT
CASSWDRDITNTEAFF
>.|TRBD1|TRBJ2-3|TRBV5-8
TGTGCCAGCTGTGGTTGGACAGGGGGCACAGATACGCAGTATTTT
CASCGWTGGTDTQYF
>.|.|TRBJ2-4|TRBV11-3
TGTGCCAGCAGCTTAGGGCCGCAAAACATTCAGTACTTC
CASSLGPQNIQYF
>.|TRBD1|TRBJ1-2|TRBV28
TGTGCCAGCAGTGAGCAACAGGGGCTAACCGGCTACACCTTC
CASSEQQGLTGYTF
>.|TRBD2|TRBJ2-1|TRBV2
TGTGCCAGCACTGTACTAGCGGGGGGCCGCAATGAGCAGTTCTTC
CASTVLAGGRNEQFF
>.|TRBD1|TRBJ1-2|TRBV10-3
TGTGCCATCAGTGAACAGGGGGTTGGCTACACCTTC
CAISEQGVGYTF
>.|.|TRBJ1-2|TRBV28
TGTGCCAGCAGCGCCGCGGGCCCAGTTAATGGCTACACCTTC
CASSAAGPVNGYTF
>.|TRBD1|TRBJ1-2|TRBV15
TGTGCCACCAGCACTGGACAGGGGGCTTTCGGCTACACCTTC
CATSTGQGAFGYTF
>.|.|TRBJ2-7|TRBV4-1
TGCGCCAGCAGCTACCGACTCACCTACGAGCAGTACTTC
CASSYRLTYEQYF
>.|.|TRBJ1-1|TRBV7-9
TGTGCCAGCAGCCCCCTGGCAGGGGCAACTGAAGCTTTCTTT
CASSPLAGATEAFF
>.|TRBD1|TRBJ1-2|TRBV5-1
TGCGCCAGCAGGTTGTGGGGACAGGACGAACGTAACTATGGCTACACCTTC
CASRLWGQDERNYGYTF
>.|TRBD1|TRBJ1-3|TRBV6-6
TGTGCCAGCAGTCCATGGTGGGACAGGGGGTACGGAAACACCATATATTTT
CASSPWWDRGYGNTIYF
>.|TRBD2|TRBJ2-1|TRBV27
TGTGCCAGCAGCCCAGCGGGAATTTACAACAATGAGCAGTTCTTC
CASSPAGIYNNEQFF
>.|TRBD1|TRBJ1-1|TRBV23-1
TGCGCCAGCAGTCAGGACAGGTGTGAAACTGAAGCTTTCTTT
CASSQDRCETEAFF
>once|.|TRBJ1-2|TRBV11-2
TGTGCCAGCAGCTCGTACGGGGTTCCCTATGGCTACACCTTC
CASSSYGVPYGYTF
>.|TRBD1|TRBJ2-5|TRBV6-5
TGTGCCAGCAGTTACCAGACAGGGGGCGAAGAGACCCAGTACTTC
CASSYQTGGEETQYF
>.|TRBD1|TRBJ1-2|TRBV7-9
TGTGCCAGCAGCCGGGGACAGGGGGCTGATGTCTATGGCTACACCTTC
CASSRGQGADVYGYTF
>.|TRBD2|TRBJ2-1|TRBV27
TGTGCCAGCAGTTTTTGGACTAGCGGGGGACCTACCTACAATGAGCAGTTCTTC
CASSFWTSGGPTYNEQFF
>.|.|TRBJ1-2|TRBV18
TGTGCCAGCTCACCGGGGGGGATAGCTAACTATGGCTACACCTTC
CASSPGGIANYGYTF
>.|.|TRBJ2-5|TRBV14
TGTGCCAGCAGCCTCTCAGAGACCCAGTACTTC
CASSLSETQYF
>.|.|TRBJ1-5|TRBV27
TGTGCCAGCAGTTTAACGGGGTCCAATCAGCCCCAGCATTTT
CASSLTGSNQPQHF
>.|.|TRBJ2-2|TRBV19
TGTGCCAGTACTCCACCGGCCGGGGAGCTGTTTTTT
CASTPPAGELFF
>once|.|TRBJ2-1|TRBV19
TGTGCCAGTAGTATGGTTTCGGGGGAAGGCTCGATCTTC
CASSMVSGEGSIF
>.|.|TRBJ1-5|TRBV18
TGTGCCAGCTCACCCGGTAGCAATCAGCCCCAGCATTTT
CASSPGSNQPQHF
>.|.|TRBJ1-2|TRBV5-1
TGCGCCAGCAGCTCTCGGGACAACGGACTTAACTATGGCTACACCTTC
CASSSRDNGLNYGYTF
>.|.|TRBJ2-1|TRBV5-1
TGCGCCAGTACGACTGGGGCAGAGGAGAATGAGCAGTTCTTC
CASTTGAEENEQFF
>.|TRBD1|TRBJ2-7|TRBV27
TGTGCCAGCAGTGATGCGGACAGGGGGCTGTGGGAGCAGTACTTC
CASSDADRGLWEQYF
>.|TRBD1|TRBJ2-7|TRBV27
TGTGCCAGCAGTCCCGGGACAGGGTACGAGCAGTACTTC
CASSPGTGYEQYF
>few|TRBD2|TRBJ2-1|TRBV4-2
TGTGCCAGCAGCCCCCGACTAGCGGGAGCCCTCTACAATGAGCAGTTCTTC
CASSPRLAGALYNEQFF
>.|.|TRBJ1-6|TRBV6-5
TGTGCCAGCAGTTCCAACAGGGACTATAATTCACCCCTCCACTTT
CASSSNRDYNSPLHF
>.|.|TRBJ1-3|TRBV11-2
TGTGCCAGCAGCTTGGCCCCGTCTGGAAACACCATATATTTT
CASSLAPSGNTIYF
>.|TRBD2|TRBJ2-7|TRBV6-5
TGTGCCAGCAGGCCTAGCGGGAGAAACGACGAGCAGTACTTC
CASRPSGRNDEQYF
>.|TRBD1|TRBJ1-5|TRBV18
TGTGCCAGCTCACTTGGACAGGGAATCGGTCAGCCCCAGCATTTT
CASSLGQGIGQPQHF
>.|.|TRBJ1-5|TRBV10-3
TGTGCCATGTCCCCCGGGGGAAGGGGTCAGCCCCAGCATTTT
CAMSPGGRGQPQHF
>.|.|TRBJ2-5|TRBV5-8
TGTGCCAGCAGCTCGGGACTCCCAAGGGTGACCCAGTACTTC
CASSSGLPRVTQYF
>.|.|TRBJ1-5|TRBV28
TGTGCCAGCAGTTTTTTGCGGCAATATCAGCCCCAGCATTTT
CASSFLRQYQPQHF
>.|.|TRBJ2-6|TRBV5-1
TGCGCCAGCAGCTTGGTCGGCTCTGGGGCCAACGTCCTGACTTTC
CASSLVGSGANVLTF